This T cell receptor beta chain comes out of a study of OX40 agonist ivuxolimab in advanced cancers. Trimming removed 8 bases at V and 0 bases at J, with 8 bases between. The CDR3 is 14 residues long. Germline V gene sequence: CDR1 ENHRY, CDR2 SYGVKD. Clones were sequenced by immunoSEQ multiplex PCR, and TCRdb holds only the in-frame ones, with some missing. The sample yields 20,000 to 25,000 clones, approximately 80% seen once. The receptor was derived from an adult with an advanced solid tumor such as melanoma, head and neck, liver or kidney cancer. Here the sequenced sample was CD4+ or CD8+ T cells sorted from blood, taken in a trial of the OX40 agonist ivuxolimab. V gene TRBV10-3 combines with J gene TRBJ2-6; D gene unclear. CDR3 loop: CAILGSSGANVLTF. CDR3 nucleotides: TGTGCCATCCTGGGGTCCTCTGGGGCCAACGTCCTGACTTTC.